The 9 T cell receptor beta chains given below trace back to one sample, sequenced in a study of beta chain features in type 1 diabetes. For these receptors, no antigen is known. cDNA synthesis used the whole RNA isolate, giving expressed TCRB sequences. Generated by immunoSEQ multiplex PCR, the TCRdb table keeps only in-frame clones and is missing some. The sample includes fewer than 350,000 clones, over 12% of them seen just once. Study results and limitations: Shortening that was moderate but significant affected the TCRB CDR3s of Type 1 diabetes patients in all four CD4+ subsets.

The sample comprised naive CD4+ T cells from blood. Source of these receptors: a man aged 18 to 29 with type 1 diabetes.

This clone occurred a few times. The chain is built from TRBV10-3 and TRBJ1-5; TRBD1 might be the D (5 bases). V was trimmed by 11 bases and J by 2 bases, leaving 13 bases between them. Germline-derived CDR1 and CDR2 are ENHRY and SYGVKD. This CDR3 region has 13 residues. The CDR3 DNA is TGTGCCTCGCAGGGTTCCGGCAATCAGCCCCAGCATTTT. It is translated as CASQGSGNQPQHF.

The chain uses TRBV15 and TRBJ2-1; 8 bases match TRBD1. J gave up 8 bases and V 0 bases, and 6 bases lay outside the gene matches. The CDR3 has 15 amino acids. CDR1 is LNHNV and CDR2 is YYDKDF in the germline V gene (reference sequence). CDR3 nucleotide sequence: TGTGCCACCAGCAGAGATCCCGACAGGGGACATGAGCAGTTCTTC. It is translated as CATSRDPDRGHEQFF.

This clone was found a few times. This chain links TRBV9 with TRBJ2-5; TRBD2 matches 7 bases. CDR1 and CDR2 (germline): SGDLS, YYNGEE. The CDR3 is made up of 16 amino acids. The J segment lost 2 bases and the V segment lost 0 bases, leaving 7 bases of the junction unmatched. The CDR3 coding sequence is TGTGCCAGCAGCGTAGCGGGCGGGGGTTTACAAGAGACCCAGTACTTC. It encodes CASSVAGGGLQETQYF.

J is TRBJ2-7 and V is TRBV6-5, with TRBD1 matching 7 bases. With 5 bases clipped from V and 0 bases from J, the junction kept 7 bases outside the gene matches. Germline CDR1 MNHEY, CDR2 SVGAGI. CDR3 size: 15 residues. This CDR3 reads CASSRQGRGSYEQYF. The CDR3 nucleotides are TGTGCCAGCAGTCGACAGGGTAGGGGCTCCTACGAGCAGTACTTC.

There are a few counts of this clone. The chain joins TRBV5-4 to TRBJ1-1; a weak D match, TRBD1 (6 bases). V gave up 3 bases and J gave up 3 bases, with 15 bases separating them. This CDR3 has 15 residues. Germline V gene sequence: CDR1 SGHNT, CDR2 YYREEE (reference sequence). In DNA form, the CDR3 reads TGTGCCAGCAGCTCCCGGCGGGGGGCTTACACTGAAGCTTTCTTT. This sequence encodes CASSSRRGAYTEAFF.

The CDR3 region is CSVAVYNEQFF. The DNA of the CDR3 is TGCAGCGTTGCTGTCTACAATGAGCAGTTCTTC. The chain joins TRBV29-1 to TRBJ2-1; D unclear. The germline CDR1 and CDR2 sequences are SQVTM and ANQGSEA. This CDR3 contains 11 residues. With 4 bases removed from V and 3 bases from J, the gap between germline ends came to 4 bases.

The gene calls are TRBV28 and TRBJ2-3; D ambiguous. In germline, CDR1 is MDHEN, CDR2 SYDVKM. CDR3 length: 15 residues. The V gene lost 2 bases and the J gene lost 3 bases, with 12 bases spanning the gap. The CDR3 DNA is TGTGCCAGCAGTTTACTCCAAATTCGGACAGATACGCAGTATTTT. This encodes CASSLLQIRTDTQYF.

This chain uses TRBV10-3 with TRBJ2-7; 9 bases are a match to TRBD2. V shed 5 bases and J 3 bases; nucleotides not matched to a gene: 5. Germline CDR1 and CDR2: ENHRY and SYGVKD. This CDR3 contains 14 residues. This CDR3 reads CAISSGTSIYEQYF. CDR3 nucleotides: TGTGCCATCAGTTCCGGGACTAGCATCTACGAGCAGTACTTC.

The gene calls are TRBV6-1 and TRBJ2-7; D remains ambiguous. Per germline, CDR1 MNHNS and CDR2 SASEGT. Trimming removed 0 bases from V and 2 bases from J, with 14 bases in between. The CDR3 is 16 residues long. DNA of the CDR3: TGTGCCAGCAGTGAAGCGCTTCGAGGCAGAGCCTACGAGCAGTACTTC. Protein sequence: CASSEALRGRAYEQYF.